A selection of T cell receptor beta chains follows, all from one sample in a study of T-cell memory formation after mild COVID-19. One entry per CDR3 protein, called by TCRdb with MiXCR from the 5' RACE reads. The table lists under 200,000 distinct CDR3 sequences, around a tenth of them singletons. Source material: PBMCs or a T cell subset sorted from them (not recorded which). These TCRs come from a young man who had mild COVID-19 (a few samples of this study predate the infection). Cell type and time point are not known. Both conserved end residues are part of each CDR3.

v_call: TRBV29-1; cdr3_aa: CSVERNREYGYTF
v_call: TRBV29-1; cdr3_aa: CSVPGQGSGAPLHF
v_call: TRBV7-9; cdr3_aa: CASSLAGRHGETQYF
v_call: TRBV7-9; cdr3_aa: CASSLCPYNSPLHF
v_call: TRBV18; cdr3_aa: CASSSQGLNTEAFF
v_call: TRBV20-1; cdr3_aa: CSARDFQGAEKLFF
v_call: TRBV6-1; cdr3_aa: CASRLLAGGANTGELFF
v_call: TRBV29-1; cdr3_aa: CSAKGNAQETQYF
v_call: TRBV7-3; cdr3_aa: CASSLTAGGPWELFF
v_call: TRBV4-3; cdr3_aa: CASSQDIGDTQYF
v_call: TRBV5-1; cdr3_aa: CASSWSGGDEQFF
v_call: TRBV6-6; cdr3_aa: CASSYSDEQYF
v_call: TRBV4-2; cdr3_aa: CASRLKGASGGADTQYF
v_call: TRBV28; cdr3_aa: CASSPAILSQQFF
v_call: TRBV5-1; cdr3_aa: CASSLAVAGEYEQYF
v_call: TRBV12-3/TRBV12-4; cdr3_aa: CASSPGHTNTEAFF
v_call: TRBV2; cdr3_aa: CASTQTRGSYNEQFF
v_call: TRBV10-3; cdr3_aa: CATTHPGTSGGTDTQYF
v_call: TRBV9; cdr3_aa: CASSVGPGDRSEKLFF
v_call: TRBV7-8; cdr3_aa: CASSPQGQGADTQYF